This TCR beta chain originates from a study of tumor-infiltrating lymphocytes in primary liver carcinoma. Study background: The five patients, who were men and women, ranged in age from 30 to 69 years.

The roughly 19-32 mg bulk tissue piece was not sorted before simultaneous RNA and DNA extraction. The patients presented with primary liver carcinoma, which was managed through surgical resection. In regard to this clonotype: One junction end disagrees with the germline gene, perhaps due to a read error.

Germline V CDR1 and CDR2: SGHTS, YDEGEE. CDR3 length: 13 residues. The researchers produced TCR beta cDNA from around 500 ng total RNA with a constant-region primer. Nested multiplex PCR, run for three rounds with slightly modified ARM-PCR, yielded TCR beta libraries. The study ran its first two PCR rounds for roughly 10 cycles each, using TRBV1-TRBV30 forward primers and a C-beta reverse primer. From the multiplex PCR reads, TCRdb called clonotypes with MiXCR, one entry per CDR3 protein. The repertoire holds 35,000 to 40,000 distinct CDR3 sequences, with roughly 77% as singletons. This TCR derives from a man in his forties with primary liver carcinoma and hepatitis B virus infection. The sample comprised tumor-adjacent normal liver tissue. The chain joins TRBV5-8 to TRBJ1-5, with no clear D. CDR3 nucleotides: TGTGCCAGCAGTTTGGCAGAGTACCAGCCCCAGCATTTT. Protein sequence: CASSLAEYQPQHF.